This T cell receptor beta chain was sequenced for a study of cytomegalovirus exposure and HLA in healthy donors. With respect to this clone: Its antigen remains unidentified.

General study results and limits: Certain sequence variants were highly shared and formed a cluster, and this cluster was likely a sequencing artifact. Reportedly, diagnosis of cytomegalovirus status by the classifier showed high specificity and sensitivity.

The CDR3 extends over 13 amino acids. V shed 3 bases and J 3 bases; nucleotides not matched to a gene: 3. From germline, CDR1 is SGHDT and CDR2 YYEEEE. The PCR used 60 Vbeta and 13 Jbeta primers. Here immunoSEQ multiplex PCR was the method, and the copy in TCRdb shows in-frame clones only, minus some. The sample has 100,000 or so clones; roughly 81% are singletons. This chain links TRBV5-6 with TRBJ2-7, with 7 bases aligning to TRBD1. The origin of this receptor is a middle-aged man in good health and CMV-seronegative. Source material: PBMCs. DNA of the CDR3: TGTGCCAGCAGCTCTGGGACAGACTACGAGCAGTACTTC. Its protein product is CASSSGTDYEQYF.